This TCR beta chain was captured in a study of blood T cell repertoires in COVID-19. Study information: Donors in the United States, Italy and Spain gave samples during acute or convalescent COVID-19.

While infection was still active, Seattle patients were enrolled and then followed longitudinally. In the original workflow: Amplification of reference gene primers was used by the study to estimate nucleated cell counts. This table comes from immunoSEQ multiplex PCR, and its TCRdb copy is limited to in-frame clones, with some not included. V, J and clone size derive from that table, while D and trimming were established from the DNA sequence. The table lists 65,000 to 90,000 clones, 70% to 80% of them singletons. The receptor comes from a man aged 70 or older with COVID-19, enrolled during active disease. Sequencing was done on a sample of peripheral blood.

The CDR3 reads CASSLASEQFF. In DNA, the CDR3 is TGTGCCAGCAGCTTAGCCAGTGAGCAGTTCTTC. The V call is TRBV7-9, the J call TRBJ2-1; no clear D gene. The ends were cut back, 0 bases at V and 9 bases at J, with 3 bases in the middle. The germline V gene encodes CDR1 SEHNR and CDR2 FQNEAQ (reference sequence). The CDR3 consists of 11 residues.